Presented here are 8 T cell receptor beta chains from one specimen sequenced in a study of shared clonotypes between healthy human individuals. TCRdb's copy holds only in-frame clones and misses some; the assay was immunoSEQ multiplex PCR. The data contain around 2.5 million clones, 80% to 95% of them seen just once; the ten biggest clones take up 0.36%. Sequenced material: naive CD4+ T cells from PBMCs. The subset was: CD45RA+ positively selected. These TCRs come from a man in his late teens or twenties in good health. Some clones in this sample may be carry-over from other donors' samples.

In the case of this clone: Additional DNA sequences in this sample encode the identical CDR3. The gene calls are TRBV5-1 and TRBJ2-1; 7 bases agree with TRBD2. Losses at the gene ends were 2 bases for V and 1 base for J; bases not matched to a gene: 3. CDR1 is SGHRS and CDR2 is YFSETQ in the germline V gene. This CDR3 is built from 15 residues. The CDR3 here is CASSLAGLSYNEQFF. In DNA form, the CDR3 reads TGCGCCAGCAGCTTAGCGGGACTGTCCTACAATGAGCAGTTCTTC.

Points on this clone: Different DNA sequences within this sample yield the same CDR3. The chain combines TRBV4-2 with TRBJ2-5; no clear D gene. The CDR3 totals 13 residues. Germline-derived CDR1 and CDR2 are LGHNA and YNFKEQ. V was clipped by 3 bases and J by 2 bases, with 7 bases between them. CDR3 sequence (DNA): TGTGCCAGCAGCCAGGCGAGACAAGAGACCCAGTACTTC. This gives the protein CASSQARQETQYF.

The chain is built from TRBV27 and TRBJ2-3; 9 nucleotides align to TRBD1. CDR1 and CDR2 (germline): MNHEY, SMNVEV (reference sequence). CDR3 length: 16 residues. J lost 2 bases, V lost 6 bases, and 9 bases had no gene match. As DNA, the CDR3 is TGTGCCAGCAGGCCCCGGGACAGGGAAATCACAGATACGCAGTATTTT. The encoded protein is CASRPRDREITDTQYF.

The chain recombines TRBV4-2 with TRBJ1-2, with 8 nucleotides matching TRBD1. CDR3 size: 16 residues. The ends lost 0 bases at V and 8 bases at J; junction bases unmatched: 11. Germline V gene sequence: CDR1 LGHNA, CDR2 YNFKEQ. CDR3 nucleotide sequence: TGTGCCAGCAGCCAAGATCTAAGGCAGGGGGCGTACGGCTACACCTTC. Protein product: CASSQDLRQGAYGYTF.

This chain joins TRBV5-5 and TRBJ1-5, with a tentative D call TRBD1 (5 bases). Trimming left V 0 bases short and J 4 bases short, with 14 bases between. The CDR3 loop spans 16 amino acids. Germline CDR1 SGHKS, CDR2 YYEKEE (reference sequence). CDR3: CASSLDFVQENQPQHF. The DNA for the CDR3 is TGTGCCAGCAGCTTGGATTTCGTACAGGAGAATCAGCCCCAGCATTTT.

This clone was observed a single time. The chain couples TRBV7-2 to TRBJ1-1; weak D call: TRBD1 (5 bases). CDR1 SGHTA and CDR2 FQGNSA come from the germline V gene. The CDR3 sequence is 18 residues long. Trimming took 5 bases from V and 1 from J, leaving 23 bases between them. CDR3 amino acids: CASSPPFGRAQSNTEAFF. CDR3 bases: TGTGCCAGCAGCCCCCCGTTTGGCAGGGCCCAATCGAACACTGAAGCTTTCTTT. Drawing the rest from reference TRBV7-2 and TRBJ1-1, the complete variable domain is GAGVSQSPSNKVTEKGKDVELRCDPISGHTALYWYRQSLGQGLEFLIYFQGNSAPDKSGLPSDRFSAERTGGSVSTLTIQRTQQEDSAVYLCASSPPFGRAQSNTEAFFGQGTRLTVV.

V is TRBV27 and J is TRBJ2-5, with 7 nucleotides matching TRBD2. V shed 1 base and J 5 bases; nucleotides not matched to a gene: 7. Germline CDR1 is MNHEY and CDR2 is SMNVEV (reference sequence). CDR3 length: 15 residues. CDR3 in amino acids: CASSLYPTSRETQYF. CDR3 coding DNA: TGTGCCAGCAGTTTATACCCGACTAGCCGCGAGACCCAGTACTTC.

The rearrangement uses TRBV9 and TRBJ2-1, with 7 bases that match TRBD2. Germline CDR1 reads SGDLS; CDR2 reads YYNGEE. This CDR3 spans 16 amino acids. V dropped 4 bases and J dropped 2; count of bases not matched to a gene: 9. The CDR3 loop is CASSPQLAATYNEQFF. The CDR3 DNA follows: TGTGCCAGCAGCCCGCAGCTAGCGGCTACCTACAATGAGCAGTTCTTC.